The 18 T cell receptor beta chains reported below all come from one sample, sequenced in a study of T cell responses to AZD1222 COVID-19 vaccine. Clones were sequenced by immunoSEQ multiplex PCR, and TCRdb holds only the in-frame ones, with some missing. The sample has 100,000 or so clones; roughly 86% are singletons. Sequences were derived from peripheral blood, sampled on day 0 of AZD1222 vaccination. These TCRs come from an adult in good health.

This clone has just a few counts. CDR3 sequence (DNA): TGTGCCAGCAGCCAAGGGGTTCCAGATACGCAGTATTTT. Its protein is CASSQGVPDTQYF. The chain carries TRBV6-5 and TRBJ2-3, with D possibly matching TRBD1 (5 bases). Germline-derived CDR1 and CDR2 are MNHEY and SVGAGI. The CDR3 has 13 residues. Trimming shortened V by 6 bases and J by 4 bases, and 11 bases separated the two germline ends.

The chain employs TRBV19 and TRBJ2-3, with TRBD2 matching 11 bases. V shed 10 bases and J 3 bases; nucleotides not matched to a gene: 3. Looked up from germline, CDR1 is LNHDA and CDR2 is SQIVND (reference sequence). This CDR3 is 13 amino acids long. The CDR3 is CATSSGRTDTQYF. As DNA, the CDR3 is TGTGCCACCTCTAGCGGGAGGACAGATACGCAGTATTTT. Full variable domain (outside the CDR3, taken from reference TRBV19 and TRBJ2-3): DGGITQSPKYLFRKEGQNVTLSCEQNLNHDAMYWYRQDPGQGLRLIYYSQIVNDFQKGDIAEGYSVSREKKESFPLTVTSAQKNPTAFYLCATSSGRTDTQYFGPGTRLTVL.

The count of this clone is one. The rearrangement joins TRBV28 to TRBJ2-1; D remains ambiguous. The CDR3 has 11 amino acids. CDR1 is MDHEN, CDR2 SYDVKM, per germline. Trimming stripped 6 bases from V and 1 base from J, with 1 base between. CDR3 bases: TGTGCCAGCAGGTCCTACAATGAGCAGTTCTTC. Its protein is CASRSYNEQFF.

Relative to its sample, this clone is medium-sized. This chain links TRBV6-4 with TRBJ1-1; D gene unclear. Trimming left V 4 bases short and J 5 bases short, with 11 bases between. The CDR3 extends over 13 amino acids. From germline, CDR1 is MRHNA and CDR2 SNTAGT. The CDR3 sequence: CASSGGDGTEAFF. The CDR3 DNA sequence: TGTGCCAGCAGTGGGGGTGACGGAACTGAAGCTTTCTTT.

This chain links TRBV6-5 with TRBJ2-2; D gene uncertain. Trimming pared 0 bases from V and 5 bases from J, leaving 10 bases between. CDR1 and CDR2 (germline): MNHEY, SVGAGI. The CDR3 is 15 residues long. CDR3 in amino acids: CASSYSLSRTGELFF. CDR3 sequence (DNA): TGTGCCAGCAGTTACTCGCTTTCACGAACCGGGGAGCTGTTTTTT.

The DNA for the CDR3 is TGTGCCAGCAGTTTAGGGCTTTGGGGACTAGCGGGAGGAGGATTCACAGATACGCAGTATTTT. Translated, it gives CASSLGLWGLAGGGFTDTQYF. The V call is TRBV28, the J call TRBJ2-3; TRBD2 matches at 15 bases. Germline CDR1 is MDHEN and CDR2 is SYDVKM. The length of the CDR3 is 21 residues. V trimming: 2 bases; J trimming: 2 bases; junction bases outside the gene matches: 14.

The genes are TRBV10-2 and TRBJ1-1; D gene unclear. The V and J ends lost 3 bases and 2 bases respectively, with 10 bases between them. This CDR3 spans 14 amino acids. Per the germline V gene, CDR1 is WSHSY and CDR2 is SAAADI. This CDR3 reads CASSDPGRNTEAFF. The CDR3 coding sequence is TGCGCCAGCAGTGACCCAGGCAGAAACACTGAAGCTTTCTTT.

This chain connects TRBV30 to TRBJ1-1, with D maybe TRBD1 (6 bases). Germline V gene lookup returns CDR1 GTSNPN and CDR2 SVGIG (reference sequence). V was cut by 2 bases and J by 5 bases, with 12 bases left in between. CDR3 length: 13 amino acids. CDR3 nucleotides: TGTGCCTGGAGTATGGACAGAGGGACTGAAGCTTTCTTT. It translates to CAWSMDRGTEAFF.

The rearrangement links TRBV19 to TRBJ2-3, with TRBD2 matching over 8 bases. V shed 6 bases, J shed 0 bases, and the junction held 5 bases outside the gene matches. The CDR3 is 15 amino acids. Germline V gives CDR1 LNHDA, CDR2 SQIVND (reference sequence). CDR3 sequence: CASRRAGDSTDTQYF. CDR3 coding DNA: TGTGCCAGTAGGAGAGCGGGGGATAGCACAGATACGCAGTATTTT. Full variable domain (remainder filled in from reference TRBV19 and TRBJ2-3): DGGITQSPKYLFRKEGQNVTLSCEQNLNHDAMYWYRQDPGQGLRLIYYSQIVNDFQKGDIAEGYSVSREKKESFPLTVTSAQKNPTAFYLCASRRAGDSTDTQYFGPGTRLTVL.

The CDR3 DNA sequence: TGTGCCAGCAGCTTAGTGGCTGGTGAGCAGTTCTTC. Translating it yields CASSLVAGEQFF. The rearrangement links TRBV7-2 to TRBJ2-1; D gene unclear. The CDR3 extends over 12 amino acids. V shed 1 base and J shed 9 bases, with 7 bases lying between them. The germline V gene has CDR1 SGHTA and CDR2 FQGNSA.

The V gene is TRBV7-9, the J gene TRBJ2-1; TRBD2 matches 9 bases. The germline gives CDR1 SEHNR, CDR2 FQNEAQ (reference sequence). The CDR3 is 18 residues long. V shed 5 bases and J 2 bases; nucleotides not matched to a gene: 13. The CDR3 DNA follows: TGTGCCAGCAGCCCTACGGGGCATAGCGGGAGTACCTACAATGAGCAGTTCTTC. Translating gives CASSPTGHSGSTYNEQFF.

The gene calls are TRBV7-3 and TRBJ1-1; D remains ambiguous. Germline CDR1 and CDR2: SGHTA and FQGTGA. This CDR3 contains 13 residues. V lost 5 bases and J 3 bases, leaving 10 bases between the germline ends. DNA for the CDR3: TGTGCCAGCAGCCTATCGGAGGACACTGAAGCTTTCTTT. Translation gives CASSLSEDTEAFF.

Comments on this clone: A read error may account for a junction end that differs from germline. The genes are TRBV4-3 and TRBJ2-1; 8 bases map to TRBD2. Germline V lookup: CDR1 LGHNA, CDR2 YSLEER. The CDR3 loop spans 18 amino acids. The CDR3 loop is CASSQGSLAGRGLNEQFF. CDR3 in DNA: TGCGCCAGCAGTCAAGGGTCCCTAGCGGGTAGAGGGTTGAATGAGCAGTTCTTC.

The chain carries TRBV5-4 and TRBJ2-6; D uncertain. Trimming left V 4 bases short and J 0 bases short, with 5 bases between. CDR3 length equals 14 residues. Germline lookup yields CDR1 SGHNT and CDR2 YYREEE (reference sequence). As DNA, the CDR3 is TGTGCCAGCAGCGCTAACTCTGGGGCCAACGTCCTGACTTTC. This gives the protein CASSANSGANVLTF.

CDR3 nucleotide sequence: TGTGCCATCAGTGGGGCGGGACTAGTGGTTGAGCAGTTCTTC. Translating it yields CAISGAGLVVEQFF. The chain couples TRBV10-3 to TRBJ2-1, with 8 bases matching TRBD2. Germline lookup yields CDR1 ENHRY and CDR2 SYGVKD. The CDR3 runs to 14 residues. The J segment lost 9 bases and the V segment lost 4 bases, leaving 8 bases of the junction unmatched.

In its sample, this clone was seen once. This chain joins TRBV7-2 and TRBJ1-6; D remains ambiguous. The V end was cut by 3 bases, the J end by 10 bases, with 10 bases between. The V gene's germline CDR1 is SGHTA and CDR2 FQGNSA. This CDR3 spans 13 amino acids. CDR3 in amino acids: CASSFLSVSPLHF. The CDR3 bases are TGTGCCAGCAGCTTCCTTAGTGTCTCACCCCTCCACTTT.

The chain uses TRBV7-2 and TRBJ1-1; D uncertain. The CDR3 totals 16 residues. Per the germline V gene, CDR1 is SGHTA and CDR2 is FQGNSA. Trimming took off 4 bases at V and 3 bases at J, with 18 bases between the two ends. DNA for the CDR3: TGTGCCAGCAGCTCCCCATGGCCGCCGAGCTACACTGAAGCTTTCTTT. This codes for CASSSPWPPSYTEAFF.

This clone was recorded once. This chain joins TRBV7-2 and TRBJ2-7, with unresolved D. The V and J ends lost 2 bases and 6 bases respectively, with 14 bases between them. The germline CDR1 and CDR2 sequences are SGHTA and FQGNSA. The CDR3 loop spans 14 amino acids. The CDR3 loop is CASSLSGDFSEQYF. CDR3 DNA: TGTGCCAGCAGCTTATCAGGCGACTTTTCCGAGCAGTACTTC.